The present T cell receptor beta chain was sequenced within a study of regulatory T cells in long-lasting Graves disease. Trimming took 4 bases from V and 1 from J; bases not matched to a gene: 9. Per germline, CDR1 SGHAT and CDR2 FQNNGV. This CDR3 is built from 16 residues. Stated time point: persistent/refractory GD, antithyroid drugs over 5 years with positive TRAb. RNA isolated from PBMCs was used to make the TCR library. With iRepertoire HTBI primers and Arm-PCR of CDR3 regions, TCR beta libraries were built. TCRdb analysed the multiplex PCR reads with MiXCR anew, one entry per CDR3 protein. The repertoire includes about 660,000 distinct CDR3 sequences, approximately 29% of them detected once, and roughly 41% sits in the top ten. Turning to this clonotype: Its antigen remains unknown. A much larger clone differs by one base, so this may be a read error.

Study-wide findings and caveats: Persistent disease favored TRBV28, TRBJ1-2 and TRBJ2-5.

This receptor was obtained from a female donor with Graves disease. The chain links TRBV11-2 to TRBJ2-7, with 8 bases lining up with TRBD1. Sequencing was performed on peripheral blood mononuclear cells (PBMCs), taken when the disease was refractory, from a patient treated with antithyroid drugs. The CDR3 nucleotides read TGTGCCAGCAGCTCCGTTGGACAGGGAGTTTCCTACGAGCAGTACTTC. Its protein product is CASSSVGQGVSYEQYF. Full variable domain (outside the CDR3, taken from reference TRBV11-2 and TRBJ2-7): EAGVAQSPRYKIIEKRQSVAFWCNPISGHATLYWYQQILGQGPKLLIQFQNNGVVDDSQLPKDRFSAERLKGVDSTLKIQPAKLEDSAVYLCASSSVGQGVSYEQYFGPGTRLTVT.